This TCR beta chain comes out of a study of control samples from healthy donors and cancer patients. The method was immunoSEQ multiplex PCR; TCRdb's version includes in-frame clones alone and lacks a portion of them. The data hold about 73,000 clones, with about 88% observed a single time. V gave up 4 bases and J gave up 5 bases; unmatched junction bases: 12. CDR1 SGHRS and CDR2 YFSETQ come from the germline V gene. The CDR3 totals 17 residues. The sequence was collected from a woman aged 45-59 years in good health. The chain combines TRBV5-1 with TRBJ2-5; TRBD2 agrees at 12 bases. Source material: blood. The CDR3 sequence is CASSPSVGLAGYETQYF. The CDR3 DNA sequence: TGCGCCAGCAGCCCATCGGTAGGACTAGCGGGATATGAGACCCAGTACTTC.